This T cell receptor (beta chain) emerged from a study of cytomegalovirus exposure and HLA in healthy donors. The study's findings and limits: In a later analysis, across HLA loci, associated TCR counts were highest for DRB1, lowest for HLA-C.

About this clone itself: Its antigen is currently unknown.

This PCR relied on a set of 60 Vbeta primers and 13 Jbeta primers. Per the original methods: As a later analysis found, there were 80 million or so unique TCR beta chains, of which 8.5 million to 14 million were shared. The method was immunoSEQ multiplex PCR; TCRdb's version includes in-frame clones alone and lacks a portion of them. V and J calls and clone size are copied from that table; D and trimming were computed from the DNA. Altogether 200,000 to 300,000 clones are present, about four fifths being singletons, with the ten largest covering 2%. Germline loops: CDR1 MNHEY, CDR2 SVGAGI. V lost 4 bases, J lost 9 bases, and 21 bases lay in between. The CDR3 length is 15 residues.

Sequencing was carried out using PBMCs. This clonotype originated in a middle-aged woman in good health and CMV-seropositive. V gene TRBV6-5 combines with J gene TRBJ1-2, with D perhaps TRBD1 (5 bases). CDR3 amino acids: CASSSAGTGAESYTF. CDR3 bases: TGTGCCAGCAGTTCCGCAGGTACAGGTGCGGAGAGCTACACCTTC.